This T cell receptor beta chain emerged from a study of T cell responses to AZD1222 COVID-19 vaccine. Study details: Doses given second, at about 4 or about 12 weeks, were pooled. Overall study findings and caveats: Regions left unmutated in variants are reportedly the target of nearly half of spike-specific TCRs. Distributed over spike, vaccine-associated CD4 TCRs predominated at 160-218 and 743-854. Rises in breadth and depth of Spike-specific TCRs came after two AZD1222 doses.

The CDR3 has 16 amino acids. The germline V gene encodes CDR1 LNHNV and CDR2 YYDKDF (reference sequence). The germline V and J ends were trimmed by 1 base and 4 bases, with 15 bases remaining between them. The protocol was immunoSEQ multiplex PCR, while the TCRdb copy is restricted to in-frame clones and leaves out a portion. The sample consists of more than 85,000 clones, about 90% of them appearing once. With respect to this clone: Its specificity is unknown.

The sample in question was peripheral blood, obtained on day 0 of AZD1222 vaccination. The gene calls are TRBV15 and TRBJ2-3, with D possibly TRBD2 on 5 matching bases. This receptor was obtained from an adult in good health. CDR3 region: CATSRGDDLGADTQYF. The DNA of the CDR3 is TGTGCCACCAGCAGAGGGGATGATCTCGGGGCAGATACGCAGTATTTT.